This T cell receptor (beta chain) was documented in a study of OX40 agonist ivuxolimab in advanced cancers. Study information: Cancers in dose escalation were hepatocellular, melanoma, renal cell and head and neck.

This clone showed up just a few times. The antigen is unknown. Study conclusions and caveats: The CD4+ and CD8+ T cells in the blood had expanded clonally by week 6 at 0.1 to 3.0 mg/kg. Low clonal expansion, among the lowest seen, marked partial responders at 0.1-3.0 mg/kg.

Blood samples were obtained at baseline, cycle 4 day 1, and cycle 7 day 1. This CDR3 is built from 16 residues. Trimming cost V 0 bases and J 3 bases; bases outside gene matches: 6. Germline values: CDR1 KGHSH, CDR2 LQKENI. Clones were sequenced by immunoSEQ multiplex PCR, and TCRdb holds only the in-frame ones, with some missing. The table shows tens of thousands of clones, with about nine tenths occurring only once. This chain connects TRBV18 to TRBJ2-3; 7 positions agree with TRBD2. The starting material was CD4+ or CD8+ T cells sorted from blood, obtained in a trial of the OX40 agonist ivuxolimab. The receptor's source is an adult with an advanced solid tumor such as melanoma, head and neck, liver or kidney cancer. In DNA form, the CDR3 reads TGTGCCAGCTCACCACCATTGGCGGGAGTGACAGATACGCAGTATTTT. It is translated as CASSPPLAGVTDTQYF.